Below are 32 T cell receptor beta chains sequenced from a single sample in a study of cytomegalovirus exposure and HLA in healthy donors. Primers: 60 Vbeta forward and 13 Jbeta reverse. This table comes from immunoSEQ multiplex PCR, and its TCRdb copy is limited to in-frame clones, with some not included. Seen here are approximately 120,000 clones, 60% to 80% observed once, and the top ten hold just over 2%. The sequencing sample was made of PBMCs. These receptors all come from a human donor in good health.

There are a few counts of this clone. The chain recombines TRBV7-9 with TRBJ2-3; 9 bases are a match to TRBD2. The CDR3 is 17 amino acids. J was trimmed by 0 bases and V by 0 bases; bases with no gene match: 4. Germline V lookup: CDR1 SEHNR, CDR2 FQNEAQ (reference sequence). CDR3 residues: CASSLAAAGGSTDTQYF. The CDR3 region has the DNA TGTGCCAGCAGCTTAGCGGCGGCGGGGGGGAGCACAGATACGCAGTATTTT. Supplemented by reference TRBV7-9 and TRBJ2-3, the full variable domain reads DTGVSQNPRHKITKRGQNVTFRCDPISEHNRLYWYRQTLGQGPEFLTYFQNEAQLEKSRLLSDRFSAERPKGSFSTLEIQRTEQGDSAMYLCASSLAAAGGSTDTQYFGPGTRLTVL.

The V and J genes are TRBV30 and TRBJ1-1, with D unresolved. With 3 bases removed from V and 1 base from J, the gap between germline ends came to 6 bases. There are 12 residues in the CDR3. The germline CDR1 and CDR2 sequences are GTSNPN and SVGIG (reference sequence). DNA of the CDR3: TGTGCCTGGAGGGGAGGGAACACTGAAGCTTTCTTT. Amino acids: CAWRGGNTEAFF.

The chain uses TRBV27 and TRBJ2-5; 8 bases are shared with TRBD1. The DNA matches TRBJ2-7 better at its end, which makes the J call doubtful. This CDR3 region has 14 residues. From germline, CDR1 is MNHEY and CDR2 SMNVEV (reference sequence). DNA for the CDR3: TGTGCCAGCAGATATGGGACAGGCACCTACGAGCAGTACTTC. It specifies CASRYGTGTYEQYF.

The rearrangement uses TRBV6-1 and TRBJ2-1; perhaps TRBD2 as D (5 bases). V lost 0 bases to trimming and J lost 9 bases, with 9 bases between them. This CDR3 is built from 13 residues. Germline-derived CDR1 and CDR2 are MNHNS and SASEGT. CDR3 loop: CASSEARGSEQFF. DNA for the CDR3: TGTGCCAGCAGTGAAGCCCGGGGATCTGAGCAGTTCTTC.

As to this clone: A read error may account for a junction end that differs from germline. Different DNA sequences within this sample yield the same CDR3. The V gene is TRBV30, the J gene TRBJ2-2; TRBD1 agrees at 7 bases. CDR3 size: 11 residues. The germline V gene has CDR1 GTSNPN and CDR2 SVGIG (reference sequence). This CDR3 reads CAWRSQGKLFF. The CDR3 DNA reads TGTGCCTGGAGGTCACAGGGGAAGCTGTTCTTT. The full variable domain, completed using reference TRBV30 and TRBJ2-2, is SQTIHQWPATLVQPVGSPLSLECTVEGTSNPNLYWYRQAAGRGLQLLFYSVGIGQISSEVPQNLSASRPQDRQFILSSKKLLLSDSGFYLCAWRSQGKLFFGEGSRLTVL.

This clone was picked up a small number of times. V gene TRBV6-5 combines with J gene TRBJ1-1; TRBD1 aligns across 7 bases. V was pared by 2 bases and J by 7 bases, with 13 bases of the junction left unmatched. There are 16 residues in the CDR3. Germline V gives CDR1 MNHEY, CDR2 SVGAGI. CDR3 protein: CASSYASAGGVDEAFF. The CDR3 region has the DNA TGTGCCAGCAGTTACGCCTCGGCAGGGGGAGTTGATGAAGCTTTCTTT.

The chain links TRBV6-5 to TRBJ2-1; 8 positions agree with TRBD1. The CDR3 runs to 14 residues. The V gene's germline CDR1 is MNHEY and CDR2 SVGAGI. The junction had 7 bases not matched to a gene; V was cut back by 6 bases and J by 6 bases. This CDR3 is CASSPWTGSNEQFF. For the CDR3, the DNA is TGTGCCAGCAGCCCCTGGACAGGGAGCAATGAGCAGTTCTTC.

CDR3 nucleotides: TGTGCCAGTAAAGTAAGCGGGGGGGACAATGAGCAGTTCTTC. It yields the protein CASKVSGGDNEQFF. The V and J genes are TRBV19 and TRBJ2-1; 10 nucleotides match TRBD2. The V gene's germline CDR1 is LNHDA and CDR2 SQIVND (reference sequence). This CDR3 spans 14 amino acids. The trim removed 7 bases at V and 5 bases at J, leaving 5 bases unmatched.

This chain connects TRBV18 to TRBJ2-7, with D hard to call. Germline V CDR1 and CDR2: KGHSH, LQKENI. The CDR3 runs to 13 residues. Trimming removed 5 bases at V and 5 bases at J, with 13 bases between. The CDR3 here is CASSERELHEQYF. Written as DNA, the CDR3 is TGTGCCAGCTCAGAACGAGAGCTTCACGAGCAGTACTTC.

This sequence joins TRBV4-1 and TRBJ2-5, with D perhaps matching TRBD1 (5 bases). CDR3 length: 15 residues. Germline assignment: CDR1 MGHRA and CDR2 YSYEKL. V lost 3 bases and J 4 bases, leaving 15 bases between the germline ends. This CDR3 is CASSQGSTAGETQYF. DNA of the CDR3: TGCGCCAGCAGCCAGGGGTCGACAGCTGGAGAGACCCAGTACTTC.

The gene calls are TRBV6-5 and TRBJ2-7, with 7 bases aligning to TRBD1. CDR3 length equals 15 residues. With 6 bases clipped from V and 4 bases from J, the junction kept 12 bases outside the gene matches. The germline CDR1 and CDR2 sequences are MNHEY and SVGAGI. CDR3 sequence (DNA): TGTGCCAGCAGCCAAGAGGGGGCTCGGACATACGAGCAGTACTTC. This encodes CASSQEGARTYEQYF.

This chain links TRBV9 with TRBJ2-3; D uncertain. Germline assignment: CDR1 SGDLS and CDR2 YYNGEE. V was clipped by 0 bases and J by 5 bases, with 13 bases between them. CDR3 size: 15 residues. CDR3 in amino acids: CASSVGGFEIDTQYF. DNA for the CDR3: TGTGCCAGCAGCGTAGGAGGTTTTGAAATAGATACGCAGTATTTT.

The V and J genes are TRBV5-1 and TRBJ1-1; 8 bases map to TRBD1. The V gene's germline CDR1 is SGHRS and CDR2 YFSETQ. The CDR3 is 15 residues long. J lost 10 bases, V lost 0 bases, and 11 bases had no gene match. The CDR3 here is CASSLALTGAGGAFF. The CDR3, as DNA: TGCGCCAGCAGCTTGGCCTTGACAGGGGCCGGGGGAGCTTTCTTT.

The CDR3 sequence: CASSRPAGGPEEQFF. CDR3 sequence (DNA): TGTGCCAGCAGCAGACCAGCGGGGGGGCCGGAGGAGCAGTTCTTC. The genes are TRBV6-5 and TRBJ2-1; TRBD2 matches at 10 bases. Germline V gives CDR1 MNHEY, CDR2 SVGAGI. Trimming removed 6 bases from V and 10 bases from J; junction bases left unmatched: 12. CDR3 length equals 15 residues.

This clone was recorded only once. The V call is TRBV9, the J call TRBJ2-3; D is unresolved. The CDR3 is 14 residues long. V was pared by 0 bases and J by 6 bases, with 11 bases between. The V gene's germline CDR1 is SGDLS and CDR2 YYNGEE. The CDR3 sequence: CASSVGLVTDTQYF. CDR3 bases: TGTGCCAGCAGCGTAGGGCTAGTAACCGATACGCAGTATTTT.

The CDR3 loop reads CASSLVVAGYTDTQYF. The DNA of the CDR3 is TGTGCCAGCAGCTTGGTTGTAGCGGGGTACACAGATACGCAGTATTTT. The V gene is TRBV5-4, the J gene TRBJ2-3; 8 bases line up with TRBD2. V shed 0 bases and J 2 bases; nucleotides not matched to a gene: 5. The CDR3 covers 16 residues. CDR1 and CDR2 from the germline V gene are SGHNT and YYREEE (reference sequence).

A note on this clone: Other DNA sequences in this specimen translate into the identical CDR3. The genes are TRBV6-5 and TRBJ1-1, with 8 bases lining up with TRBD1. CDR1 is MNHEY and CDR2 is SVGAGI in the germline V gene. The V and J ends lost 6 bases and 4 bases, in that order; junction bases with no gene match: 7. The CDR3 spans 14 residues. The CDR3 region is CASSPYRGSTEAFF. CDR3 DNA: TGTGCCAGCAGCCCGTACAGGGGGAGCACTGAAGCTTTCTTT.

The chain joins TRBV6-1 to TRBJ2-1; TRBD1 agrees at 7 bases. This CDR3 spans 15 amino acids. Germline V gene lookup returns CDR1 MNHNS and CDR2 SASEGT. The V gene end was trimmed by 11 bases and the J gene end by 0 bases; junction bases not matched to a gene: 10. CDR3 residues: CAAKTRGNSYNEQFF. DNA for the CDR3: TGTGCCGCTAAGACCAGGGGGAACTCCTACAATGAGCAGTTCTTC.

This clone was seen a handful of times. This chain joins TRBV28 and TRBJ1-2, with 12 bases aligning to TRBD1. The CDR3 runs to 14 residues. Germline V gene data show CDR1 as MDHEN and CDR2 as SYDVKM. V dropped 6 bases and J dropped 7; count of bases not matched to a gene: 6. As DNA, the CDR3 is TGTGCCAGCAGGGGACAGGGGGCGTTGTTTGGCTACACCTTC. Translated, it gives CASRGQGALFGYTF.

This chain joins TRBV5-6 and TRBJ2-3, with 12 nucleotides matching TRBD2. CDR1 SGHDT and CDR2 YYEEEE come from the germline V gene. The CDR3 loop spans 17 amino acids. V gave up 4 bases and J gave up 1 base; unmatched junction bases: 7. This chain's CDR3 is CASSLLAGGQGTDTQYF. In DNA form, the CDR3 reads TGTGCCAGCAGCCTGCTAGCGGGGGGGCAGGGCACAGATACGCAGTATTTT.

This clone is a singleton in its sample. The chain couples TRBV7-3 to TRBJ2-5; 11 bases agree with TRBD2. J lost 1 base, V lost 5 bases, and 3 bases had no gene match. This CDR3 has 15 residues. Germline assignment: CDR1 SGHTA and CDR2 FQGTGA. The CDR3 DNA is TGTGCCAGCAGCCTTAGCGGGGGGGTCCAAGAGACCCAGTACTTC. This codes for CASSLSGGVQETQYF.

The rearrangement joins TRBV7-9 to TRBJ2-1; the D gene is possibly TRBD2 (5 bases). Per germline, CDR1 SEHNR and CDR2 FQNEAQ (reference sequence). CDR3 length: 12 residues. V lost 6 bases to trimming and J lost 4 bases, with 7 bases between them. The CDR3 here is CASRDLYNEQFF. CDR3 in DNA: TGTGCCAGCAGGGACTTATACAATGAGCAGTTCTTC.

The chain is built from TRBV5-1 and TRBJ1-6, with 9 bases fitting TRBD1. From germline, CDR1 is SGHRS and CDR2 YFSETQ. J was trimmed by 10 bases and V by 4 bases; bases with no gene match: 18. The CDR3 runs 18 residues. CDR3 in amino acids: CASSVHLGNTGGYSPLHF. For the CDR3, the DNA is TGCGCCAGCAGCGTGCACCTGGGGAACACAGGGGGCTACTCACCCCTCCACTTT.

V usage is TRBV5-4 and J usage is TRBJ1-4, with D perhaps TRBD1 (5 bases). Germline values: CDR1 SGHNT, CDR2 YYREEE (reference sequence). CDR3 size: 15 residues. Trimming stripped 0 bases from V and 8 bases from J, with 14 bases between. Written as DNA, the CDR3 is TGTGCCAGCAGCTTGGGCGGGGGGGGAATGGAAAAACTGTTTTTT. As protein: CASSLGGGGMEKLFF.

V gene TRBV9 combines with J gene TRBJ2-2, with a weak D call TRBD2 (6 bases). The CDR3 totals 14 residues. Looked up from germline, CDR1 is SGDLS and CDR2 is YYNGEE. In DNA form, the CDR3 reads TGTGCAAGCCAGGGACTTGGGCCCACCGGGGAGCTGTTTTTT. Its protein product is CASQGLGPTGELFF.

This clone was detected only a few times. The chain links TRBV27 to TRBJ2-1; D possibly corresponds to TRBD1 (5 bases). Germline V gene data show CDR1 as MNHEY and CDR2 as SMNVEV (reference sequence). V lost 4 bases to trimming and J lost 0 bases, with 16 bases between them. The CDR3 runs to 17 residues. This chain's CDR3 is CASSSHGQGSSYNEQFF. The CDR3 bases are TGTGCCAGCAGTTCCCACGGGCAGGGAAGCTCCTACAATGAGCAGTTCTTC.

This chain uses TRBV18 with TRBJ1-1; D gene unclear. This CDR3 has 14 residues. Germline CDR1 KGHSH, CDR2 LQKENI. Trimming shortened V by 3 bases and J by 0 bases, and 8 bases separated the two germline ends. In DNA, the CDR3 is TGTGCCAGCTCACCGCTTGCGATGAACACTGAAGCTTTCTTT. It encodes CASSPLAMNTEAFF.

The CDR3 DNA follows: TGTGCCAGCACCGACAACCGGGACAGGGGATCTCAAGAGACCCAGTACTTC. Its translation is CASTDNRDRGSQETQYF. V usage is TRBV7-9 and J usage is TRBJ2-5; TRBD1 matches at 10 bases. Trimming took 7 bases from V and 2 from J; bases not matched to a gene: 13. This CDR3 is built from 17 residues. CDR1 and CDR2 (germline): SEHNR, FQNEAQ (reference sequence). The whole variable domain, remainder taken from reference TRBV7-9 and TRBJ2-5, is DTGVSQNPRHKITKRGQNVTFRCDPISEHNRLYWYRQTLGQGPEFLTYFQNEAQLEKSRLLSDRFSAERPKGSFSTLEIQRTEQGDSAMYLCASTDNRDRGSQETQYFGPGTRLLVL.

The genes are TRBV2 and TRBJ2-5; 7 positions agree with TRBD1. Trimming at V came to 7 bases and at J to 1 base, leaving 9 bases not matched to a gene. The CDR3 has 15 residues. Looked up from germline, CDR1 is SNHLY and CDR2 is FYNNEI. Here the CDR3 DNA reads TGTGCCAGCAAGGTGGCCAGGGGGACCCAAGAGACCCAGTACTTC. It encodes CASKVARGTQETQYF.

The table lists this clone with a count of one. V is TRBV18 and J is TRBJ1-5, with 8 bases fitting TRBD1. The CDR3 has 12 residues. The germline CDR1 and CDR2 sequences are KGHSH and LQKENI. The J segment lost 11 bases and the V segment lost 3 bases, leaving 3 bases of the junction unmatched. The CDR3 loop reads CASSPGDRSQHF. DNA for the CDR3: TGTGCCAGCTCACCGGGGGACAGGTCCCAGCATTTT.

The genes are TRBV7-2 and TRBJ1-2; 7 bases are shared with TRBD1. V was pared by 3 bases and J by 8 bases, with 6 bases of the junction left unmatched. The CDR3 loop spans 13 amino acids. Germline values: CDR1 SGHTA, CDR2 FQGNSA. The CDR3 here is CASSFRDRSGYTF. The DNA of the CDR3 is TGTGCCAGCAGCTTCCGGGACAGATCAGGCTACACCTTC.

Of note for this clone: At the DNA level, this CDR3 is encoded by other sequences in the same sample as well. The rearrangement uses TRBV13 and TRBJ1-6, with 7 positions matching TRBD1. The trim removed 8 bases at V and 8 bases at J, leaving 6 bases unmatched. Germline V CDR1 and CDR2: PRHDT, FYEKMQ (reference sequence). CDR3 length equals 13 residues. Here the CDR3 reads CASGLGGDSPLHF. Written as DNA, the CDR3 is TGTGCCAGCGGGCTAGGGGGCGATTCACCCCTCCACTTT.